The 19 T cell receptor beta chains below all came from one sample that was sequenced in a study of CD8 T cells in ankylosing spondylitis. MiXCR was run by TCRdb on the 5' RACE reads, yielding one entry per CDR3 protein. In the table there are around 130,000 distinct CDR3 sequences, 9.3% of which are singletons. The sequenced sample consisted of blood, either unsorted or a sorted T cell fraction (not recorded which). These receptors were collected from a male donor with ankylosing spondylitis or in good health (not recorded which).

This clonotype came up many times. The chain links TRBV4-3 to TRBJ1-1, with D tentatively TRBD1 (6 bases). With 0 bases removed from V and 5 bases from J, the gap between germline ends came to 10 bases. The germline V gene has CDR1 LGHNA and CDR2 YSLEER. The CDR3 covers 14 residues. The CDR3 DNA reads TGCGCCAGCAGCCAAGATTCTAGGGGGACTGAAGCTTTCTTT. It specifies CASSQDSRGTEAFF.

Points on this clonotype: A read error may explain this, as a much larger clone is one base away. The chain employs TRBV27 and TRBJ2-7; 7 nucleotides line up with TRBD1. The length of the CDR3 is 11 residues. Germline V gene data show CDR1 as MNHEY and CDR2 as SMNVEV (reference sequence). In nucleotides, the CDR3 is TGTGCCATCAAACAGGGGCACGAGCGGTACTTC. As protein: CAIKQGHERYF.

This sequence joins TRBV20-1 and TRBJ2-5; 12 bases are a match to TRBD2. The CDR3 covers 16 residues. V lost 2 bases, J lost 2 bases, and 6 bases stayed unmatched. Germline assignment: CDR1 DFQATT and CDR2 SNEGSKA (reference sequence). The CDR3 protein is CSARWLAGGQQETQYF. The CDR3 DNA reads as TGCAGTGCTAGATGGCTAGCGGGAGGGCAGCAAGAGACCCAGTACTTC.

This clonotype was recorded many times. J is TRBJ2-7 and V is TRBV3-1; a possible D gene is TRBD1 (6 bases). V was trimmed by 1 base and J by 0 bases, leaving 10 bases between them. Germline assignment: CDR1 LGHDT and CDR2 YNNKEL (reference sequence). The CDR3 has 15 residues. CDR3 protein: CASSQGGTTSYEQYF. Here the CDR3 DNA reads TGTGCCAGCAGCCAAGGAGGGACAACCTCCTACGAGCAGTACTTC.

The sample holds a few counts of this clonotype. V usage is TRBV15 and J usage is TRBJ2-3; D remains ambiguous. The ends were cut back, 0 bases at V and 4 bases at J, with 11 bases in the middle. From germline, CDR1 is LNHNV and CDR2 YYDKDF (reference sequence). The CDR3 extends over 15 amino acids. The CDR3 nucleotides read TGTGCCACCAGCAGAGATCGATCGGTTCCAGATACGCAGTATTTT. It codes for CATSRDRSVPDTQYF.

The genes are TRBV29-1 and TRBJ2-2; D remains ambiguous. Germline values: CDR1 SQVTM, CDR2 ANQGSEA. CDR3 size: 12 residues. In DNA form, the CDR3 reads TGCATCGTGACTCTGAACACCGGGGAGCTGTTTTTT. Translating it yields CIVTLNTGELFF.

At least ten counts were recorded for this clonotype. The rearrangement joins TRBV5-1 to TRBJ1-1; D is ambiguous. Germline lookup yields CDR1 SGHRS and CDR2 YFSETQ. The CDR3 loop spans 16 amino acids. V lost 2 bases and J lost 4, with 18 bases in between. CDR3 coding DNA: TGCGCCAGCAGCTTAGGGTTCCCCGGGGTAAGCACTGAAGCTTTCTTT. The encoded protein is CASSLGFPGVSTEAFF.

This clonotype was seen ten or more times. The CDR3 region has the DNA TGCAGTGCTACAGCCGGGTATCAGCCCCAGCATTTT. Protein sequence: CSATAGYQPQHF. V is TRBV20-1 and J is TRBJ1-5; D is uncertain. The germline V gene encodes CDR1 DFQATT and CDR2 SNEGSKA (reference sequence). The CDR3 is made up of 12 amino acids. V lost 4 bases and J lost 5, with 9 bases in between.

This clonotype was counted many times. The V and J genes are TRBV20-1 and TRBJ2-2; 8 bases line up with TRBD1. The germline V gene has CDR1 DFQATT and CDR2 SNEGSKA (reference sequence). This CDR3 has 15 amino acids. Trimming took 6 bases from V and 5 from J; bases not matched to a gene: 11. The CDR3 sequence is CSADLSRGRTGELFF. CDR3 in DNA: TGCAGTGCCGACCTAAGCAGGGGGCGGACCGGGGAGCTGTTTTTT.

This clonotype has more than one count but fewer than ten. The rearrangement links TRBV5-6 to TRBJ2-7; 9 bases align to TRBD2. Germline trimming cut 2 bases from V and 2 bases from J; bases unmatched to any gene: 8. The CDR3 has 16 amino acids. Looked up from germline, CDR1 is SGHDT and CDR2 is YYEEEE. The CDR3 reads CASSFSGSGFPYEQYF. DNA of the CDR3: TGTGCCAGCAGCTTTAGCGGGAGCGGCTTCCCCTACGAGCAGTACTTC.

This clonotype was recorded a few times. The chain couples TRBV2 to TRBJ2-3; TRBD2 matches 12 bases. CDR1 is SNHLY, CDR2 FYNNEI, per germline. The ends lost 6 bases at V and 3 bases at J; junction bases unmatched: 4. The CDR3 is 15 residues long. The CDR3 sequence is CASRVTSGRTDTQYF. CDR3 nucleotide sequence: TGTGCCAGCAGAGTGACTAGCGGGAGAACAGATACGCAGTATTTT. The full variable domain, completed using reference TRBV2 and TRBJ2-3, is EPEVTQTPSHQVTQMGQEVILRCVPISNHLYFYWYRQILGQKVEFLVSFYNNEISEKSEIFDDQFSVERPDGSNFTLKIRSTKLEDSAMYFCASRVTSGRTDTQYFGPGTRLTVL.

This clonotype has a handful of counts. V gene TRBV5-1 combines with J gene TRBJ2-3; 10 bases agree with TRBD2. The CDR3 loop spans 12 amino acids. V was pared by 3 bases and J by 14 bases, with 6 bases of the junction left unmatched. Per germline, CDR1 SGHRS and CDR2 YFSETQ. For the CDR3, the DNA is TGCGCCAGCAGCTCTACTAGCGGGACGTTGTATTTT. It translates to CASSSTSGTLYF.

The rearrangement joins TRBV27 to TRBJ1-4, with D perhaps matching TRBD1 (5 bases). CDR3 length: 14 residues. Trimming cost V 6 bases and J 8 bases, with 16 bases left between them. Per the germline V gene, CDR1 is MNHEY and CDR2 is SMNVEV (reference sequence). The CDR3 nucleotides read TGTGCCAGCAGCTACTTTAGGGGTTCGGAAAAACTGTTTTTT. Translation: CASSYFRGSEKLFF.

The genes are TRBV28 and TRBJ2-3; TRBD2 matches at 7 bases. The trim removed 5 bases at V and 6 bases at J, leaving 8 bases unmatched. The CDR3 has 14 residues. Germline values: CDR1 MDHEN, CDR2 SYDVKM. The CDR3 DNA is TGTGCCAGCAGTCCTGGCGGGAGAGCGGATACGCAGTATTTT. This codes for CASSPGGRADTQYF.

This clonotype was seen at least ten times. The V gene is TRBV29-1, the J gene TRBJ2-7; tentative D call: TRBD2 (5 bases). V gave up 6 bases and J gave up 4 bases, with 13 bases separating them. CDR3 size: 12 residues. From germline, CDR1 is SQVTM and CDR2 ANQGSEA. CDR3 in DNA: TGCAGCGTGCGGAGAGGGTCTTACGAGCAGTACTTC. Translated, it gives CSVRRGSYEQYF.

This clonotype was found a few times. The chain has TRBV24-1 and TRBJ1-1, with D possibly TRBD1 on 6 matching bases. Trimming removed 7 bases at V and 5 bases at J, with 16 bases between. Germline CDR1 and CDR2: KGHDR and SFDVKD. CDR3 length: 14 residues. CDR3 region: CATSEGGRNTEAFF. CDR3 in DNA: TGTGCCACCAGCGAGGGGGGCCGGAATACTGAAGCTTTCTTT.

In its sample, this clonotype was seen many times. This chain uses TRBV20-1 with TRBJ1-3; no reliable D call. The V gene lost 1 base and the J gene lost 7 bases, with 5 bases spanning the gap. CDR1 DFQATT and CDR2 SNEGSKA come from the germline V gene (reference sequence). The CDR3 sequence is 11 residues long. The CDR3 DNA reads TGCAGTGCTAGAGGTTGGAACACCATATATTTT. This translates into CSARGWNTIYF.

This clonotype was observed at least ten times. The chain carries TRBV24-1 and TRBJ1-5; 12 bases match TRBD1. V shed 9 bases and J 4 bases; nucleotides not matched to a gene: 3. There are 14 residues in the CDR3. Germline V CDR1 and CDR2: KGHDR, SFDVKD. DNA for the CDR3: TGTGCCACCCGGGACAGGGGGCTTAATCAGCCCCAGCATTTT. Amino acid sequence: CATRDRGLNQPQHF.

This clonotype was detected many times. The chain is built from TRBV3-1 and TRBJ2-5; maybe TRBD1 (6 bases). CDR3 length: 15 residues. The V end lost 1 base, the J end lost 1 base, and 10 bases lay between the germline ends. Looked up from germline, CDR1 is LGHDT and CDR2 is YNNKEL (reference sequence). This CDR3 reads CASSQGGQIQETQYF. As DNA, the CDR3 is TGTGCCAGCAGCCAAGGCGGACAGATCCAAGAGACCCAGTACTTC.